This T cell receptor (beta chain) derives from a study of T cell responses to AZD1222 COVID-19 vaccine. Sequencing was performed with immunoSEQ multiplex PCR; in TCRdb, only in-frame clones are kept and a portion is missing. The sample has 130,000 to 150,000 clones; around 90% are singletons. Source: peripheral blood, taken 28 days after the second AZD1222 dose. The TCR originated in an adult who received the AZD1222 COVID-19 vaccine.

CDR3 in amino acids: CASSQTLASGSVNIQYF. CDR3 DNA sequence: TGTGCCAGCAGCCAAACGTTGGCTAGCGGGAGTGTGAACATTCAGTACTTC. This sequence joins TRBV11-2 and TRBJ2-4; 10 bases fit TRBD2. There are 17 residues in the CDR3. Germline lookup yields CDR1 SGHAT and CDR2 FQNNGV. The junction had 14 bases not matched to a gene; V was cut back by 5 bases and J by 7 bases.